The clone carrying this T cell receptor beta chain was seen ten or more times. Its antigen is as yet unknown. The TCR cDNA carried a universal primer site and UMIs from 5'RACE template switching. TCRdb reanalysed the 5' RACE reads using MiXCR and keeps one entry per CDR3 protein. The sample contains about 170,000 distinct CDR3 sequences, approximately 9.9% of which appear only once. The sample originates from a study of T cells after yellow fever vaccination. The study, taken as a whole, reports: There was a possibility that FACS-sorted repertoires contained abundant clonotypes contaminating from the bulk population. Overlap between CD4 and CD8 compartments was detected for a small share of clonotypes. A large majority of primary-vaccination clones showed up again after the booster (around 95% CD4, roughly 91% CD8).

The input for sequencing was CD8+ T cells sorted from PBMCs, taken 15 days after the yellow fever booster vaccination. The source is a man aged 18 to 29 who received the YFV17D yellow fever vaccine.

In nucleotides, the CDR3 is TGCGCCAGCAGCCAAATCCGCGGGGGAAATGAAAAACTGTTTTTT. It encodes CASSQIRGGNEKLFF. This rearrangement joins TRBV4-1 to TRBJ1-4, with D possibly matching TRBD1 (5 bases). The CDR3 spans 15 residues. CDR1 is MGHRA and CDR2 is YSYEKL in the germline V gene. Trimming shortened V by 2 bases and J by 5 bases, and 12 bases separated the two germline ends.